Shown below are 30 T cell receptor beta chains from a single sample sequenced in a study of T cells in women clearing cervical HPV infection. Some clones are missing from TCRdb's copy, which holds only in-frame ones; the method was immunoSEQ multiplex PCR. The sample data list approximately 33,000 clones. What was sequenced was blood buffy coat. These receptors were taken from a woman aged 18-70 years with a cervical HPV16 infection that either progressed to CIN3+ or cleared (not recorded which).

A note on this clone: The CDR3 goes on 3 residues after the read ends, and that part is filled in from the germline J gene. The identical CDR3 is also encoded by other nucleotide sequences in the sample. This sequence joins TRBV5-1 and TRBJ1-3; D might be TRBD1 (6 bases). There are 16 residues in the CDR3. Trimming shortened V by 3 bases and J by 2 bases, and 15 bases separated the two germline ends. CDR1 and CDR2 from the germline V gene are SGHRS and YFSETQ. The sequenced part of the CDR3 DNA is TGCGCCAGCAGCTCATTACAGGGAGCCCCTGGAAACACC. Its protein is CASSSLQGAPGNT. The full-length CDR3 reads as CASSSLQGAPGNTIYF.

In the case of this clone: The observed sequence ends 3 residues before the CDR3 terminus, with the missing tail filled in from the germline J gene. J is TRBJ1-2 and V is TRBV29-1; 12 bases line up with TRBD1. The CDR3 runs 13 residues. With 5 bases clipped from V and 7 bases from J, the junction kept 5 bases outside the gene matches. CDR1 is SQVTM, CDR2 ANQGSEA, per germline. CDR3: CSVTGQGASGYTF. Partial CDR3 DNA: TGCAGCGTTACGGGACAGGGGGCAAGTGGC. The full variable domain, in which reference TRBV29-1 and TRBJ1-2 provide the parts outside the CDR3, is SAVISQKPSRDICQRGTSLTIQCQVDSQVTMMFWYRQQPGQSLTLIATANQGSEATYESGFVIDKFPISRPNLTFSTLTVSNMSPEDSSIYLCSVTGQGASGYTFGSGTRLTVV.

Remarks on this clone: With the read ending 3 residues before the CDR3 end, the germline J gene is used to fill in that end. The chain combines TRBV7-9 with TRBJ1-1; D might be TRBD1 (5 bases). CDR1 and CDR2 (germline): SEHNR, FQNEAQ (reference sequence). The CDR3 length is 14 residues. The sequenced CDR3 bases are TGTGCCAGCAGCTCCCTAGGGGAGGGCAAAGAA. This sequence encodes CASSSLGEGKE. The full CDR3 is CASSSLGEGKEAFF. Full variable domain (remainder filled in from reference TRBV7-9 and TRBJ1-1): DTGVSQNPRHKITKRGQNVTFRCDPISEHNRLYWYRQTLGQGPEFLTYFQNEAQLEKSRLLSDRFSAERPKGSFSTLEIQRTEQGDSAMYLCASSSLGEGKEAFFGQGTRLTVV.

To note about this clone: The read gets to within 3 residues of the CDR3 end, and the germline J gene fills in the rest. This chain connects TRBV2 to TRBJ2-5; 9 bases are shared with TRBD2. This CDR3 has 15 residues. J lost 2 bases, V lost 8 bases, and 9 bases had no gene match. Germline CDR1 SNHLY, CDR2 FYNNEI. The covered CDR3 bases are TGTGCCAGCTATTTTGGCGGGGGGGCACAAGAGACC. Translated, it gives CASYFGGGAQET. The entire CDR3 protein is CASYFGGGAQETQYF.

About this clone: The CDR3 extends 3 residues past the end of the read, so its final part is completed from the germline J gene. The V and J genes are TRBV11-2 and TRBJ2-7, with D unclear. The V end lost 6 bases, the J end lost 0 bases, and 9 bases lay between the germline ends. The CDR3 is 13 amino acids. In germline, CDR1 is SGHAT, CDR2 FQNNGV. The covered CDR3 bases are TGTGCCAGCAGTAGATACAGCTCCTACGAG. This sequence encodes CASSRYSSYE. The full CDR3 protein reads CASSRYSSYEQYF.

As concerns this clone: The observed sequence ends 3 residues before the CDR3 terminus, with the missing tail filled in from the germline J gene. The V and J genes are TRBV20-1 and TRBJ1-4; tentatively, D is TRBD1 (5 bases). The CDR3 has 11 amino acids. Trimming shortened V by 8 bases and J by 8 bases, and 12 bases separated the two germline ends. The germline V gene has CDR1 DFQATT and CDR2 SNEGSKA (reference sequence). Incomplete CDR3 DNA: TGCAGTCCCGCGGGGGGGGAAAAA. Its protein product is CSPAGGEK. The whole CDR3 protein reads CSPAGGEKLFF.

Remarks on this clone: Sequencing ends 3 residues short of the CDR3 end; the germline J gene provides the rest. The chain uses TRBV6-2 or TRBV6-3 and TRBJ2-5; 9 nucleotides match TRBD1. This CDR3 contains 13 residues. V gave up 6 bases and J gave up 6 bases; unmatched junction bases: 5. The germline V gene has CDR1 MNHEY and CDR2 SVGEGT. CDR3 in amino acids: CASSRTGVQTQYF. The CDR3 DNA, read in part, is TGTGCCAGCAGCCGGACAGGGGTACAGACC.

In regard to this clone: From the germline J gene comes the end of the CDR3, since the read stops 3 residues before it. This rearrangement joins TRBV11-3 to TRBJ2-1; D is ambiguous. The CDR3 consists of 15 residues. From germline, CDR1 is SGHNT and CDR2 YENEEA. V lost 4 bases and J lost 5, with 15 bases in between. The sequenced part of the CDR3 DNA is TGTGCCAGCAGCTCCGGCACCCTAACAGACAATGAG. Translation gives CASSSGTLTDNE. In full, the CDR3 is CASSSGTLTDNEQFF.

About this clone itself: The read stops 3 residues short of the end of the CDR3; the missing end is completed from the germline J gene. The chain employs TRBV20-1 and TRBJ1-6; perhaps TRBD1 as D (6 bases). CDR3 size: 16 residues. The germline V and J ends were trimmed by 3 bases and 6 bases, with 18 bases remaining between them. Germline lookup yields CDR1 DFQATT and CDR2 SNEGSKA (reference sequence). This chain's CDR3 is CSARGGGGSVNSPLHF. Partial CDR3 DNA: TGCAGTGCTAGGGGAGGGGGGGGCAGCGTTAATTCACCC.

Notes on this clone: The read gets to within 3 residues of the CDR3 end, and the germline J gene fills in the rest. This chain joins TRBV5-1 and TRBJ1-1; 7 bases are shared with TRBD1. Trimming cost V 4 bases and J 1 base; bases outside gene matches: 7. Per the germline V gene, CDR1 is SGHRS and CDR2 is YFSETQ. The CDR3 runs 15 residues. CDR3 in amino acids: CASSPQGIRNTEAFF. The sequenced CDR3 bases are TGCGCCAGCAGCCCACAGGGGATCCGGAACACTGAA. Using reference TRBV5-1 and TRBJ1-1 for the parts outside the CDR3, the full variable domain is KAGVTQTPRYLIKTRGQQVTLSCSPISGHRSVSWYQQTPGQGLQFLFEYFSETQRNKGNFPGRFSGRQFSNSRSEMNVSTLELGDSALYLCASSPQGIRNTEAFFGQGTRLTVV.

With regard to this clone: The read ends 3 residues shy of where the CDR3 ends; the end is completed using the germline J gene. The chain joins TRBV7-6 to TRBJ1-5; 8 nucleotides line up with TRBD1. V lost 6 bases and J lost 3; bases outside the gene matches: 7. CDR1 and CDR2 (germline): SGHVS, FNYEAQ. CDR3 size: 15 residues. The CDR3 spells CASSPTQGANQPQHF. Incomplete CDR3 DNA: TGTGCCAGCAGTCCCACCCAGGGGGCCAATCAGCCC.

About this clone itself: The DNA ends 3 residues before the CDR3 does, and the rest of the CDR3 is filled in from the germline J gene. The rearrangement joins TRBV7-9 to TRBJ1-2, with 7 positions matching TRBD1. The germline V gene encodes CDR1 SEHNR and CDR2 FQNEAQ (reference sequence). The CDR3 extends over 15 amino acids. The CDR3 loop is CASSLGQGGSLDYTF. CDR3 DNA, as far as it was read: TGTGCCAGCAGCTTAGGCCAGGGGGGTTCTCTCGAC. The full variable domain, rest sourced from reference TRBV7-9 and TRBJ1-2, is DTGVSQNPRHKITKRGQNVTFRCDPISEHNRLYWYRQTLGQGPEFLTYFQNEAQLEKSRLLSDRFSAERPKGSFSTLEIQRTEQGDSAMYLCASSLGQGGSLDYTFGSGTRLTVV.

On this clone: Coverage ceases 3 residues before the CDR3 finishes, and the germline J gene fills in the end. The chain recombines TRBV7-6 with TRBJ1-2; D not resolved. Germline V CDR1 and CDR2: SGHVS, FNYEAQ. The CDR3 is 16 residues long. The DNA read from the CDR3 is TGTGCCAGCAGCTTTTCCAGCGGGGAAAGCTCCTACGAC. Translating it yields CASSFSSGESSYD. The CDR3 in full is CASSFSSGESSYDYTF.

On this clone: Sequencing ends 3 residues short of the CDR3 end; the germline J gene provides the rest. The J gene is TRBJ2-3, the V gene TRBV20-1; D perhaps matches TRBD2 (5 bases). V was trimmed by 5 bases and J by 0 bases, leaving 15 bases between them. The CDR3 runs to 15 residues. Germline values: CDR1 DFQATT, CDR2 SNEGSKA (reference sequence). CDR3 residues: CSAHTRADSTDTQYF. The sequenced part of the CDR3 DNA is TGCAGTGCTCACACCAGAGCGGATAGCACAGATACG.

Regarding this clone: The CDR3 is cut off 3 residues early in the read; its end comes from the germline J gene. The V call is TRBV29-1, the J call TRBJ2-2, with TRBD1 matching over 9 bases. The germline V gene encodes CDR1 SQVTM and CDR2 ANQGSEA. CDR3 length: 14 amino acids. The sequenced part of the CDR3 DNA is TGCAGCGTTACTCTAACCGGGACAGGGAAGAAG. This codes for CSVTLTGTGKK. The CDR3 as a whole reads CSVTLTGTGKKLFF.

Regarding this clone: The missing CDR3 end, 3 residues past where the read stops, is filled in from the germline J gene. The rearrangement links TRBV19 to TRBJ1-3, with D unresolved. Germline V gives CDR1 LNHDA, CDR2 SQIVND (reference sequence). The V gene lost 6 bases and the J gene lost 8 bases, with 20 bases spanning the gap. CDR3 length: 15 amino acids. The CDR3 here is CASRTLKTVADTIYF. Partial CDR3 DNA: TGTGCCAGTAGAACCCTTAAAACCGTGGCGGACACC.

Details on this clone: The missing CDR3 end, 3 residues past where the read stops, is filled in from the germline J gene. This rearrangement joins TRBV5-1 to TRBJ2-1, with 8 bases aligning to TRBD1. In germline, CDR1 is SGHRS, CDR2 YFSETQ. CDR3 length: 14 residues. The ends lost 3 bases at V and 5 bases at J; junction bases unmatched: 4. The covered CDR3 bases are TGCGCCAGCAGCTCGAGACAGGGGAACAATGAG. Residues: CASSSRQGNNE. The full CDR3 protein reads CASSSRQGNNEQFF.

About this clone: The DNA ends 3 residues before the CDR3 does, and the rest of the CDR3 is filled in from the germline J gene. V gene TRBV5-4 combines with J gene TRBJ1-6; the D gene is possibly TRBD1 (6 bases). Deletions cut 4 bases from V and 6 bases from J, with 14 bases between. The CDR3 spans 15 residues. Germline CDR1 reads SGHNT; CDR2 reads YYREEE (reference sequence). The CDR3 is CASSPSGARNSPLHF. The covered CDR3 bases are TGTGCCAGCAGCCCGTCAGGGGCGCGTAATTCACCC.

For this clone: The CDR3 end falls 3 residues outside the read, so it is completed with the germline J gene. The genes are TRBV19 and TRBJ2-7, with 7 bases lining up with TRBD1. CDR3 length: 15 residues. Germline trimming cut 5 bases from V and 3 bases from J; bases unmatched to any gene: 10. Germline loops: CDR1 LNHDA, CDR2 SQIVND (reference sequence). Partial CDR3 DNA: TGTGCCAGTAGTCGACCCGGGACAGCGTACTACGAG. Its protein product is CASSRPGTAYYE. The whole CDR3 region reads CASSRPGTAYYEQYF.

Comment on this clone: From the germline J gene comes the end of the CDR3, since the read stops 3 residues before it. V gene TRBV7-2 combines with J gene TRBJ2-1, with 8 nucleotides matching TRBD1. The germline V gene has CDR1 SGHTA and CDR2 FQGNSA. The CDR3 is 14 amino acids. Unmatched junction bases numbered 8, after V lost 4 bases and J lost 9 bases. CDR3 protein: CASSSLSDRAEQFF. The part of the CDR3 DNA that was read is TGTGCCAGCAGCTCCTTATCGGACAGGGCTGAG.

As regards this clone: Read sequence stops 3 residues before the CDR3 end, and the germline J gene provides the missing end. The chain carries TRBV5-5 and TRBJ1-1; tentative D call: TRBD1 (5 bases). CDR1 and CDR2 from the germline V gene are SGHKS and YYEKEE (reference sequence). This CDR3 contains 15 residues. V shed 6 bases and J shed 6 bases, with 21 bases lying between them. Partial CDR3 DNA: TGTGCCAGCATGAGCCGACACTCCCCACAGGCTGAA. Translating it yields CASMSRHSPQAE. The CDR3 reads in full as CASMSRHSPQAEAFF.

Worth noting for this clone: The observed sequence ends 3 residues before the CDR3 terminus, with the missing tail filled in from the germline J gene. The chain joins TRBV10-3 to TRBJ2-7, with TRBD2 matching 8 bases. The CDR3 is 18 residues long. Unmatched junction bases numbered 13, after V lost 0 bases and J lost 3 bases. The germline V gene encodes CDR1 ENHRY and CDR2 SYGVKD. CDR3 bases read: TGTGCCATCAGTGAGTCCTACTTAAAAGCGGGAGCTAACTACGAG. It codes for CAISESYLKAGANYE. The full-length CDR3 reads as CAISESYLKAGANYEQYF.

Comments on this clone: The read comes to an end 3 residues before the CDR3 does, leaving the germline J gene to fill in the end. The chain joins TRBV18 to TRBJ2-2; 7 bases match TRBD1. CDR3 size: 16 residues. CDR1 and CDR2 (germline): KGHSH, LQKENI. CDR3 bases read: TGTGCCAGCTCACCACCGTCGGGACAGACGAATGAAAAG. This gives the protein CASSPPSGQTNEK. The whole CDR3 reads CASSPPSGQTNEKLFF.

Concerning this clone itself: Read data end 3 residues before the CDR3 end; the end is taken from the germline J gene. The rearrangement uses TRBV7-9 and TRBJ2-2; D is unresolved. Germline lookup yields CDR1 SEHNR and CDR2 FQNEAQ (reference sequence). The CDR3 contains 13 residues. The covered CDR3 bases are TGTGCCAGCAGCCCTAAGCCCCCGGCGGCG. It translates to CASSPKPPAA. The entire CDR3 sequence reads CASSPKPPAALFF.

Concerning this clone: The CDR3 extends 3 residues past the end of the read, so its final part is completed from the germline J gene. The rearrangement links TRBV7-2 to TRBJ1-3; D not certain. CDR1 and CDR2 (germline): SGHTA, FQGNSA. Trimming cost V 5 bases and J 1 base, with 9 bases left between them. The CDR3 is 14 amino acids. This CDR3 reads CASSVVGSGNTIYF. The sequenced part of the CDR3 DNA is TGTGCCAGCAGCGTCGTCGGTTCTGGAAACACC.

About this clone: The read gets to within 3 residues of the CDR3 end, and the germline J gene fills in the rest. The chain links TRBV27 to TRBJ1-5; D gene unclear. This CDR3 has 15 residues. Germline V gene data show CDR1 as MNHEY and CDR2 as SMNVEV (reference sequence). Trimming removed 4 bases at V and 4 bases at J, with 14 bases between. The covered CDR3 bases are TGTGCCAGCAGTTCCTTAGGAGGGCTGAATCAGCCC. It specifies CASSSLGGLNQP. The CDR3 in its entirety is CASSSLGGLNQPQHF.

Worth noting for this clone: The read gets to within 3 residues of the CDR3 end, and the germline J gene fills in the rest. The sample holds other DNA sequences that translate to the same CDR3. V is TRBV5-6 and J is TRBJ1-3, with 8 bases matching TRBD1. J lost 4 bases, V lost 4 bases, and 7 bases had no gene match. CDR3 length: 15 amino acids. The germline V gene encodes CDR1 SGHDT and CDR2 YYEEEE. The CDR3 sequence is CASSVQGVAGNTIYF. Incomplete CDR3 DNA: TGTGCCAGCAGCGTACAGGGGGTGGCAGGAAACACC.

As regards this clone: The read ends 3 residues early relative to the CDR3; the germline J gene fills the gap. This chain connects TRBV20-1 to TRBJ2-6; D might be TRBD1 (5 bases). Germline values: CDR1 DFQATT, CDR2 SNEGSKA (reference sequence). The V end lost 6 bases, the J end lost 0 bases, and 9 bases lay between the germline ends. CDR3 length: 14 residues. The CDR3 region is CSAVGDSGANVLTF. CDR3 bases read: TGCAGTGCCGTAGGGGACTCTGGGGCCAACGTC.

As for this clone: The read terminates 3 residues before the CDR3 end, so the remaining end is supplied by the germline J gene. The gene calls are TRBV2 and TRBJ1-2; no clear D. The germline V gene has CDR1 SNHLY and CDR2 FYNNEI. CDR3 length: 15 amino acids. CDR3 amino acids: CASSVTSPSYNDYTF. Partial CDR3 DNA: TGTGCCAGCAGTGTGACTAGCCCGTCCTACAATGAC. The variable domain in full, completed from reference TRBV2 and TRBJ1-2, reads EPEVTQTPSHQVTQMGQEVILRCVPISNHLYFYWYRQILGQKVEFLVSFYNNEISEKSEIFDDQFSVERPDGSNFTLKIRSTKLEDSAMYFCASSVTSPSYNDYTFGSGTRLTVV.

Details on this clone: From the germline J gene comes the end of the CDR3, since the read stops 3 residues before it. The chain links TRBV19 to TRBJ1-1, with a weak D call TRBD1 (5 bases). The CDR3 totals 13 residues. Trimming removed 7 bases at V and 5 bases at J, with 14 bases between. Germline V gene lookup returns CDR1 LNHDA and CDR2 SQIVND (reference sequence). Incomplete CDR3 DNA: TGTGCCAGTAAGATGGGGCGCCGGACTGAA. Amino acid sequence: CASKMGRRTE. From start to end, the CDR3 is CASKMGRRTEAFF. The full variable domain, completed using reference TRBV19 and TRBJ1-1, is DGGITQSPKYLFRKEGQNVTLSCEQNLNHDAMYWYRQDPGQGLRLIYYSQIVNDFQKGDIAEGYSVSREKKESFPLTVTSAQKNPTAFYLCASKMGRRTEAFFGQGTRLTVV.